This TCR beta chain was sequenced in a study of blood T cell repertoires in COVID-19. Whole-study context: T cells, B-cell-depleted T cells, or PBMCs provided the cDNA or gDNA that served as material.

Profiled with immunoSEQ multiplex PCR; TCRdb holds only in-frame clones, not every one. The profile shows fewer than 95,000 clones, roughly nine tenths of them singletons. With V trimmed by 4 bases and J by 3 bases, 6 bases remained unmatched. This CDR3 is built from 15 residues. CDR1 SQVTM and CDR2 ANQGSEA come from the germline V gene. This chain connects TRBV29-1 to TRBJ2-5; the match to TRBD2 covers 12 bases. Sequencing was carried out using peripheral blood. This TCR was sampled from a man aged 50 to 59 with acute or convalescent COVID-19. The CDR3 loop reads CSVGSSGGVKETQYF. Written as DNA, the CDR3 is TGCAGCGTTGGGTCTAGCGGGGGGGTCAAAGAGACCCAGTACTTC.